These 9 T cell receptor beta chains were sequenced from one sample in a study of T cell responses to AZD1222 COVID-19 vaccine (dated by TCRdb to about 2021). In light of the paper, this sample's time point label describes: baseline before first vaccination. What the treatment or condition label conveys for this sample: meningococcal conjugate vaccine given as trial control. Receptor amplification or capture employed the immunoSEQ multiplex PCR assay. The table was pulled from immuneACCESS by TCRdb, which kept in-frame rearrangements only. Such tables lose some clones; where checked, under half of the loss comes from unresolved V genes, and the rest has no known cause. The table for this sample lists some 140,000 clones; approximately 87% of them were counted only once. The leading ten clones occupy approximately 5.1% of the sample. Sequenced here: peripheral blood, sampled on day 0 of MenACWY control vaccination. These receptors all come from an adult in good health.

This clone was detected a few times. The CDR3 sequence is CASYDRSNQPQHF. The DNA of the CDR3 is TGTGCCAGCTATGACAGGAGCAATCAGCCCCAGCATTTT. J is TRBJ1-5 and V is TRBV6-5, with TRBD1 as a possible D gene (6 bases). The CDR3 length is 13 residues. Trimming took 8 bases from V and 1 from J, leaving 9 bases between them. Germline CDR1 and CDR2: MNHEY and SVGAGI.

The V call is TRBV6-5, the J call TRBJ2-1; 7 bases agree with TRBD2. CDR3 length equals 11 residues. Losses at the gene ends were 10 bases for V and 4 bases for J; bases not matched to a gene: 1. Germline lookup yields CDR1 MNHEY and CDR2 SVGAGI. In DNA form, the CDR3 reads TGTGCCATGGGGGGGTACAATGAGCAGTTCTTC. Translation: CAMGGYNEQFF.

This chain joins TRBV5-1 and TRBJ1-4; D remains ambiguous. V gave up 2 bases and J gave up 8 bases, with 13 bases separating them. The CDR3 runs 14 residues. The germline gives CDR1 SGHRS, CDR2 YFSETQ. This CDR3 is CASSFSGDGEKLFF. CDR3 DNA: TGCGCCAGCAGCTTTTCCGGGGATGGAGAAAAACTGTTTTTT.

The rearrangement links TRBV19 to TRBJ1-3; a possible D gene is TRBD1 (5 bases). Germline V gene sequence: CDR1 LNHDA, CDR2 SQIVND (reference sequence). The length of the CDR3 is 16 residues. With 7 bases removed from V and 0 bases from J, the gap between germline ends came to 16 bases. CDR3 sequence (DNA): TGTGCCAGTATTGGCGGGGGATTCGACTCTGGAAACACCATATATTTT. Encoded protein: CASIGGGFDSGNTIYF.

This clone has just a few counts. The chain combines TRBV7-8 with TRBJ1-1; the match to TRBD1 covers 8 bases. Germline V gene data show CDR1 as SGHVS and CDR2 as FQNEAQ. This CDR3 is 15 amino acids long. With 4 bases clipped from V and 6 bases from J, the junction kept 10 bases outside the gene matches. The CDR3 coding sequence is TGTGCCAGCAGCTCCAGACAGGGGCCAACGCCTGAAGCTTTCTTT. Protein: CASSSRQGPTPEAFF.

The rearrangement links TRBV5-6 to TRBJ2-5, with D possibly TRBD1 on 5 matching bases. The CDR3 has 14 amino acids. Germline CDR1 and CDR2: SGHDT and YYEEEE. V was clipped by 4 bases and J by 7 bases, with 17 bases between them. CDR3 protein: CASSPNQGAWTQYF. As DNA, the CDR3 is TGTGCCAGCAGCCCCAATCAAGGGGCTTGGACCCAGTACTTC.

The table lists this clone with a few counts. This chain links TRBV9 with TRBJ2-6; D may match TRBD1 or TRBD2 (5 bases each). Trimming left V 4 bases short and J 0 bases short, with 8 bases between. Germline V gives CDR1 SGDLS, CDR2 YYNGEE. The CDR3 has 15 amino acids. CDR3 nucleotides: TGTGCCAGCAGCCTCGGGGCCTCTGGGGCCAACGTCCTGACTTTC. It translates to CASSLGASGANVLTF.

CDR3 nucleotides: TGTGCCACCCGGGAGGGGGCCGTGGAGACCCAGTACTTC. Amino acids: CATREGAVETQYF. The chain combines TRBV27 with TRBJ2-5; D perhaps matches TRBD2 (8 bases). Trimming pared 10 bases from V and 5 bases from J, leaving 17 bases between. CDR1 MNHEY and CDR2 SMNVEV come from the germline V gene (reference sequence). The CDR3 is made up of 13 amino acids.

The V and J genes are TRBV28 and TRBJ2-7; D is uncertain. The CDR3 runs to 12 residues. In germline, CDR1 is MDHEN, CDR2 SYDVKM. The V end was cut by 7 bases, the J end by 6 bases, with 13 bases between. In nucleotides, the CDR3 is TGTGCCAGCACCTCGGGCGTCTCCGAGCAGTACGTC. This gives the protein CASTSGVSEQYV.